The 11 T cell receptor beta chains listed next were all sequenced from one sample in a study of T cells expressing NK-cell markers. TCRdb re-called the 5' RACE reads; one entry per CDR3 protein, DNA not given. Its clone listing holds approximately 150,000 distinct CDR3 sequences. The sample was blood T cells: a sorted CD56 or NKG2C T cell subset, CD4+ or CD8+ T cells, or bulk PBMC T cells (not recorded which). The source of these receptors is a man aged 18-30 years in good health.

V usage is TRBV5-1 and J usage is TRBJ2-2. Germline values: CDR1 SGHRS, CDR2 YFSETQ. The CDR3 contains 13 residues. The CDR3: CASSYSSTGELFF.

The CDR3 is CASSYASGYTDTQYF. J is TRBJ2-3 and V is TRBV6-5; the D gene TCRdb calls, TRBD2, cannot be checked with no DNA. Germline CDR1 reads MNHEY; CDR2 reads SVGAGI. The length of the CDR3 is 15 residues.

The chain carries TRBV12-3 or TRBV12-4 and TRBJ1-5. This CDR3 is built from 15 residues. CDR3 protein: CASSLAGDYNQPQHF.

The CDR3 here is CASSQLSGTTDTQYF. V usage is TRBV4-3 and J usage is TRBJ2-3; without DNA, the TCRdb call of TRBD2 cannot be checked. The CDR3 extends over 15 amino acids. Looked up from germline, CDR1 is LGHNA and CDR2 is YSLEER.

The gene calls are TRBV9 and TRBJ2-3; the D gene TCRdb calls, TRBD2, cannot be checked with no DNA. Germline V gives CDR1 SGDLS, CDR2 YYNGEE. The CDR3 is 19 residues long. The CDR3 here is CASSVDGGLTSGSTDTQYF. The variable domain in full, completed from reference TRBV9 and TRBJ2-3, reads DSGVTQTPKHLITATGQRVTLRCSPRSGDLSVYWYQQSLDQGLQFLIQYYNGEERAKGNILERFSAQQFPDLHSELNLSSLELGDSALYFCASSVDGGLTSGSTDTQYFGPGTRLTVL.

The gene calls are TRBV9 and TRBJ2-3. The CDR3 contains 12 residues. Germline V gene lookup returns CDR1 SGDLS and CDR2 YYNGEE. The CDR3 loop is CASSVGTDTQYF.

The chain has TRBV6-1 and TRBJ2-7. This CDR3 region has 18 residues. Germline loops: CDR1 MNHNS, CDR2 SASEGT. CDR3: CASSEAGAFTASSYEQYF.

The V call is TRBV12-3 or TRBV12-4, the J call TRBJ2-1; absent DNA, TCRdb's TRBD2 call cannot be checked. This CDR3 contains 13 residues. The CDR3 sequence: CASAGGMGDEQFF.

The chain recombines TRBV30 with TRBJ2-6; TCRdb's D gene call, TRBD2, goes unchecked for lack of DNA. The CDR3 sequence is 15 residues long. Germline loops: CDR1 GTSNPN, CDR2 SVGIG (reference sequence). The CDR3 loop reads CAWTYGLSGANVLTF.

This chain links TRBV19 with TRBJ2-1; without DNA, the TCRdb call of TRBD2 cannot be checked. CDR3 length: 16 residues. The germline gives CDR1 LNHDA, CDR2 SQIVND (reference sequence). This chain's CDR3 is CASSIDPPGQYNEQFF.

The chain uses TRBV7-8 and TRBJ2-1. CDR1 and CDR2 from the germline V gene are SGHVS and FQNEAQ. There are 12 residues in the CDR3. CDR3 sequence: CASSLGKNEQFF.